These 14 T cell receptor beta chains were sequenced from one sample in a study of cytomegalovirus exposure and HLA in healthy donors. Use of 60 Vbeta and 13 Jbeta primers characterized the PCR. Measured with immunoSEQ multiplex PCR; TCRdb has only the in-frame clones, and not every one. The repertoire holds some 140,000 clones, with about 85% as singletons. Source material: PBMCs. Receptor source: a female donor in good health and CMV-seronegative.

This sequence joins TRBV5-4 and TRBJ1-6, with D perhaps TRBD1 (6 bases). Trimming stripped 5 bases from V and 0 bases from J, with 9 bases between. CDR1 and CDR2 (germline): SGHNT, YYREEE (reference sequence). The CDR3 contains 15 residues. The CDR3 loop is CASSPDSSYNSPLHF. CDR3 sequence (DNA): TGTGCCAGCAGTCCGGACAGCTCCTATAATTCACCCCTCCACTTT.

This chain uses TRBV4-1 with TRBJ1-3; the D gene is possibly TRBD1 (6 bases). This CDR3 is built from 17 residues. Germline-derived CDR1 and CDR2 are MGHRA and YSYEKL. The V and J ends lost 4 bases and 0 bases respectively, with 16 bases between them. CDR3 bases: TGCGCCAGCAGCCGCGGAGGCGGGGGCAGCTCTGGAAACACCATATATTTT. Translation gives CASSRGGGGSSGNTIYF.

The chain recombines TRBV6-6 with TRBJ1-1; 7 bases agree with TRBD1. J was trimmed by 4 bases and V by 8 bases; bases with no gene match: 10. The CDR3 totals 14 residues. Germline CDR1 and CDR2: MNHNY and SVGAGI (reference sequence). The CDR3 loop reads CASYKGARGTEAFF. The CDR3 DNA is TGTGCCAGCTATAAGGGGGCGCGGGGCACTGAAGCTTTCTTT.

This rearrangement joins TRBV9 to TRBJ2-1; 13 nucleotides agree with TRBD2. Germline V CDR1 and CDR2: SGDLS, YYNGEE. The ends lost 3 bases at V and 7 bases at J; junction bases unmatched: 10. CDR3 length equals 17 residues. This CDR3 reads CASSERGLAGVTNEQFF. The CDR3 DNA reads as TGTGCCAGCAGCGAACGTGGACTAGCGGGAGTGACGAATGAGCAGTTCTTC.

The chain joins TRBV5-6 to TRBJ2-7; 9 bases are a match to TRBD1. The CDR3 loop spans 15 amino acids. Losses at the gene ends were 3 bases for V and 0 bases for J; bases not matched to a gene: 4. CDR1 and CDR2 (germline): SGHDT, YYEEEE. As DNA, the CDR3 is TGTGCCAGCAGCTCGGGACAGGGATCCTCCTACGAGCAGTACTTC. It yields the protein CASSSGQGSSYEQYF. Full variable domain (missing parts from reference TRBV5-6 and TRBJ2-7): DAGVTQSPTHLIKTRGQQVTLRCSPKSGHDTVSWYQQALGQGPQFIFQYYEEEERQRGNFPDRFSGHQFPNYSSELNVNALLLGDSALYLCASSSGQGSSYEQYFGPGTRLTVT.

In DNA form, the CDR3 reads TGTGCCAGCAGAGTCACAGAGCTCTATGGCTACACCTTC. Amino acid sequence: CASRVTELYGYTF. The chain is built from TRBV6-5 and TRBJ1-2; no firm D call. Trimming removed 6 bases from V and 4 bases from J, with 12 bases in between. Germline V gene sequence: CDR1 MNHEY, CDR2 SVGAGI. The CDR3 length is 13 residues.

V and J are TRBV7-2 and TRBJ1-6; TRBD1 matches at 7 bases. The V gene's germline CDR1 is SGHTA and CDR2 FQGNSA. The CDR3 is 15 amino acids. V lost 5 bases and J lost 8; bases outside the gene matches: 9. The CDR3 sequence: CASSRDRARDSPLHF. CDR3 nucleotides: TGTGCCAGCAGCCGAGACAGGGCCCGGGATTCACCCCTCCACTTT. The complete variable domain, with remaining parts taken from reference TRBV7-2 and TRBJ1-6, reads GAGVSQSPSNKVTEKGKDVELRCDPISGHTALYWYRQSLGQGLEFLIYFQGNSAPDKSGLPSDRFSAERTGGSVSTLTIQRTQQEDSAVYLCASSRDRARDSPLHFGNGTRLTVT.

The chain recombines TRBV5-4 with TRBJ2-2, with 10 bases fitting TRBD1. This CDR3 is built from 15 residues. Trimming removed 3 bases from V and 5 bases from J; junction bases left unmatched: 4. Germline-derived CDR1 and CDR2 are SGHNT and YYREEE (reference sequence). CDR3: CASSYDRGRTGELFF. CDR3 coding DNA: TGTGCCAGCAGCTACGACAGGGGGCGAACCGGGGAGCTGTTTTTT.

The V call is TRBV7-8, the J call TRBJ2-1; 7 bases line up with TRBD2. CDR1 and CDR2 (germline): SGHVS, FQNEAQ. Losses at the gene ends were 6 bases for V and 6 bases for J; bases not matched to a gene: 5. The CDR3 sequence is 13 residues long. The CDR3, as DNA: TGTGCCAGCAGTTTGCGGGGGTTCAATGAGCAGTTCTTC. Its translation: CASSLRGFNEQFF. The entire variable domain, with the rest obtained from reference TRBV7-8 and TRBJ2-1, is as follows: GAGVSQSPRYKVAKRGQDVALRCDPISGHVSLFWYQQALGQGPEFLTYFQNEAQLDKSGLPSDRFFAERPEGSVSTLKIQRTQQEDSAVYLCASSLRGFNEQFFGPGTRLTVL.

V and J are TRBV15 and TRBJ1-6; 7 bases align to TRBD1. CDR1 LNHNV and CDR2 YYDKDF come from the germline V gene (reference sequence). J gave up 5 bases and V 3 bases, and 10 bases lay outside the gene matches. The CDR3 extends over 17 amino acids. The chain's CDR3 is CATSRGQLYGDNSPLHF. For the CDR3, the DNA is TGTGCCACCAGCAGGGGACAGCTATATGGCGATAATTCACCCCTCCACTTT.

J is TRBJ2-3 and V is TRBV29-1; 12 bases match TRBD2. This CDR3 spans 16 amino acids. V shed 1 base, J shed 2 bases, and the junction held 4 bases outside the gene matches. Looked up from germline, CDR1 is SQVTM and CDR2 is ANQGSEA. The CDR3 here is CSVEGLAGVNTDTQYF. In DNA, the CDR3 is TGCAGCGTTGAAGGACTAGCGGGAGTGAACACAGATACGCAGTATTTT.

J is TRBJ1-2 and V is TRBV15, with 12 nucleotides matching TRBD1. CDR1 is LNHNV and CDR2 is YYDKDF in the germline V gene (reference sequence). CDR3 length equals 15 residues. V shed 5 bases and J 4 bases; nucleotides not matched to a gene: 5. The DNA of the CDR3 is TGTGCCACCAGCCGCGGGACAGGGGGCGGCTATGGCTACACCTTC. Residues: CATSRGTGGGYGYTF.

The chain is built from TRBV28 and TRBJ1-6, with 7 bases fitting TRBD1. V lost 7 bases, J lost 6 bases, and 9 bases stayed unmatched. The germline gives CDR1 MDHEN, CDR2 SYDVKM. This CDR3 has 15 residues. The CDR3 DNA reads as TGTGCCAGCATGACTCCGGACAGGATTAATTCACCCCTCCACTTT. It codes for CASMTPDRINSPLHF.

This chain uses TRBV18 with TRBJ1-1, with a tentative D call TRBD1 (5 bases). Trimming shortened V by 6 bases and J by 3 bases, and 14 bases separated the two germline ends. Looked up from germline, CDR1 is KGHSH and CDR2 is LQKENI. The CDR3 is made up of 14 amino acids. The CDR3: CASSPWGGDTEAFF. CDR3 DNA: TGTGCCAGCTCCCCATGGGGAGGGGACACTGAAGCTTTCTTT. The full variable domain, rest sourced from reference TRBV18 and TRBJ1-1, is NAGVMQNPRHLVRRRGQEARLRCSPMKGHSHVYWYRQLPEEGLKFMVYLQKENIIDESGMPKERFSAEFPKEGPSILRIQQVVRGDSAAYFCASSPWGGDTEAFFGQGTRLTVV.